This TCR beta chain was identified in a study of graft-versus-host responses after intestinal transplantation. Produced via immunoSEQ multiplex PCR; TCRdb's table is partial and in-frame only. This sample has roughly 18,000 clones; about 95% occur once, and the top ten carry 0.65% to 1%. Points from the study as a whole: Marrow from the recipient contained GvH clones, some of which had appeared first in ileum or blood.

V trimming: 4 bases; J trimming: 6 bases; junction bases outside the gene matches: 2. CDR3 length: 13 residues. Germline V gene sequence: CDR1 MNHEY, CDR2 SVGAGI. Turning to this clone: Its cognate antigen is unknown.

The chain joins TRBV6-5 to TRBJ2-1; 8 bases are shared with TRBD2. The sample here was PBMCs, taken 23 days after intestinal transplant. The sequence came from a human patient who received an intestinal transplant, so some T cells may come from the graft donor. CDR3: CASSWTSINEQFF. In DNA form, the CDR3 reads TGTGCCAGCAGTTGGACTAGCATCAATGAGCAGTTCTTC.